This record looks at one TCR beta chain sequence and its context. Its specificity is not known. Donors had nominal health at sampling but likely had unrecorded immune exposures. Primers: 60 Vbeta forward and 13 Jbeta reverse. TCRdb keeps only in-frame clones here, not all; method: immunoSEQ multiplex PCR. In the table there are 65,000 to 70,000 clones, just over 65% of which are singletons. The sample belongs to a study of cytomegalovirus exposure and HLA in healthy donors. Overall study results and limits: For TCR beta chains, V- and J-gene trimming was later linked to a missense DCLRE1C variant.

V shed 3 bases and J 4 bases; nucleotides not matched to a gene: 0. The V gene's germline CDR1 is KGHSH and CDR2 LQKENI. The CDR3 length is 14 residues. The material sequenced was PBMCs. The genes are TRBV18 and TRBJ1-6; 7 bases match TRBD1. The sequence was collected from a woman aged 25 to 39 in good health and CMV-seronegative. CDR3 coding DNA: TGTGCCAGCTCACCGGACAGGTATAATTCACCCCTCCACTTT. It codes for CASSPDRYNSPLHF.